These 26 T cell receptor beta chains were all obtained from the same sample, sequenced in a study of blood T cell repertoires in COVID-19. The table came from immunoSEQ multiplex PCR; TCRdb's copy has only in-frame clones and leaves some out. Of approximately 69,000 clones listed, 80% to 85% are singletons. The sequencing input was peripheral blood. The receptors stem from a woman aged 55-75 years with acute or convalescent COVID-19.

This clone was picked up one time. The chain uses TRBV3-1 (or the pseudogene TRBV3-2) and TRBJ1-2; D call uncertain. Trimming left V 4 bases short and J 1 base short, with 7 bases between. The germline gives CDR1 LGHDT, CDR2 YNNKEL (reference sequence). The CDR3 loop spans 13 amino acids. CDR3 protein: CASSLDINYGYTF. In DNA, the CDR3 is TGTGCCAGCAGCCTAGACATTAACTATGGCTACACCTTC.

V and J are TRBV19 and TRBJ2-1, with 14 bases identical to TRBD2. Germline CDR1 LNHDA, CDR2 SQIVND (reference sequence). The CDR3 runs to 20 residues. V was clipped by 3 bases and J by 7 bases; unmatched bases: 17. CDR3: CASSIGSVTSGRARMNEQFF. The CDR3 bases are TGTGCCAGTAGTATCGGAAGTGTGACTAGCGGGAGGGCTAGGATGAATGAGCAGTTCTTC.

The genes are TRBV4-2 and TRBJ2-2, with TRBD1 as a possible D gene (6 bases). This CDR3 contains 19 residues. The V gene's germline CDR1 is LGHNA and CDR2 YNFKEQ. V gave up 1 base and J gave up 5 bases, with 23 bases separating them. CDR3 sequence reads: CASSQVGAYATLGTGELFF. The CDR3 bases are TGTGCCAGCAGCCAAGTGGGGGCCTACGCGACATTAGGGACCGGGGAGCTGTTTTTT.

V gene TRBV9 combines with J gene TRBJ2-7; 8 bases are shared with TRBD1. J lost 5 bases, V lost 4 bases, and 14 bases had no gene match. The CDR3 is made up of 16 amino acids. Germline CDR1 SGDLS, CDR2 YYNGEE. CDR3 loop: CASSPRSGTGDNEQYF. CDR3 DNA: TGTGCCAGCAGCCCCCGTTCCGGGACAGGAGACAACGAGCAGTACTTC.

The V gene is TRBV29-1, the J gene TRBJ1-1; weak D call: TRBD1 (5 bases). V lost 1 base, J lost 6 bases, and 12 bases lay in between. The CDR3 sequence is 13 residues long. From germline, CDR1 is SQVTM and CDR2 ANQGSEA. The CDR3 coding sequence is TGCAGCGTTGAAGTTGCAGGGAATCCTGAAGCTTTCTTT. It codes for CSVEVAGNPEAFF.

CDR3 DNA: TGTGCCAGCAGCCAAGCCAGGGTTTATGGCTACACCTTC. It yields the protein CASSQARVYGYTF. J is TRBJ1-2 and V is TRBV14; maybe TRBD1 (5 bases). V gave up 1 base and J gave up 5 bases, with 8 bases separating them. This CDR3 contains 13 residues. Germline lookup yields CDR1 SGHDN and CDR2 FVKESK.

This chain joins TRBV6-4 and TRBJ2-3, with D maybe TRBD2 (6 bases). The CDR3 runs 15 residues. V was clipped by 0 bases and J by 2 bases, with 9 bases between them. The germline gives CDR1 MRHNA, CDR2 SNTAGT. CDR3 loop: CASSDSTGVTDTQYF. The CDR3 region has the DNA TGTGCCAGCAGTGACTCGACGGGAGTCACAGATACGCAGTATTTT.

The V call is TRBV19, the J call TRBJ1-5; D is undetermined. Germline lookup yields CDR1 LNHDA and CDR2 SQIVND (reference sequence). V was clipped by 7 bases and J by 4 bases, with 17 bases between them. The CDR3 length is 15 residues. CDR3 DNA: TGTGCCAGTAATAAAGGATACGAGGGAAATCAGCCCCAGCATTTT. This gives the protein CASNKGYEGNQPQHF.

J is TRBJ1-4 and V is TRBV2, with a weak D call TRBD1 (5 bases). Germline CDR1 SNHLY, CDR2 FYNNEI. V lost 5 bases to trimming and J lost 2 bases, with 12 bases between them. This CDR3 is built from 15 residues. The CDR3 sequence is CASSRQGGTNEKLFF. CDR3 coding DNA: TGTGCCAGCAGTCGGCAGGGAGGGACTAATGAAAAACTGTTTTTT. Full variable domain (outside the CDR3, taken from reference TRBV2 and TRBJ1-4): EPEVTQTPSHQVTQMGQEVILRCVPISNHLYFYWYRQILGQKVEFLVSFYNNEISEKSEIFDDQFSVERPDGSNFTLKIRSTKLEDSAMYFCASSRQGGTNEKLFFGSGTQLSVL.

The chain couples TRBV6-5 to TRBJ2-7, with TRBD1 matching 10 bases. J was trimmed by 3 bases and V by 6 bases; bases with no gene match: 8. This CDR3 has 15 amino acids. Germline V gene data show CDR1 as MNHEY and CDR2 as SVGAGI. In nucleotides, the CDR3 is TGTGCCAGCAGCAAAACGGGACAGGGGTTCTACGAGCAGTACTTC. Encoded protein: CASSKTGQGFYEQYF.

The chain recombines TRBV29-1 with TRBJ1-1, with D maybe TRBD1 (6 bases). V was cut by 6 bases and J by 0 bases, with 11 bases left in between. From germline, CDR1 is SQVTM and CDR2 ANQGSEA. This CDR3 is 13 amino acids long. CDR3 sequence (DNA): TGCAGCGTGGCCGGGACACTGAACACTGAAGCTTTCTTT. Translating gives CSVAGTLNTEAFF.

This chain uses TRBV28 with TRBJ1-2; the D is unclear. V lost 8 bases to trimming and J lost 8 bases, with 21 bases between them. The CDR3 has 14 residues. The V gene's germline CDR1 is MDHEN and CDR2 SYDVKM. CDR3 in amino acids: CASGTLGIRPGYTF. The CDR3 DNA reads as TGTGCCAGCGGTACCCTCGGGATACGGCCCGGCTACACCTTC.

The chain links TRBV10-2 to TRBJ2-5; the match to TRBD2 covers 8 bases. CDR1 is WSHSY and CDR2 is SAAADI in the germline V gene. The CDR3 loop spans 13 amino acids. V was clipped by 8 bases and J by 2 bases; unmatched bases: 4. The CDR3 is CASGLAGQETQYF. CDR3 coding DNA: TGCGCCAGCGGGTTAGCGGGACAAGAGACCCAGTACTTC.

The rearrangement joins TRBV6-1 to TRBJ2-3, with TRBD2 identical over 13 bases. The germline V gene has CDR1 MNHNS and CDR2 SASEGT. There are 17 residues in the CDR3. V dropped 1 base and J dropped 4; count of bases not matched to a gene: 5. This chain's CDR3 is CASSEVPTSGGADTQYF. CDR3 nucleotide sequence: TGTGCCAGCAGTGAAGTCCCAACTAGCGGGGGGGCAGATACGCAGTATTTT.

The count of this clone is one. The genes are TRBV6-4 and TRBJ1-1, with D possibly TRBD1 on 6 matching bases. CDR3 size: 13 residues. Deletions cut 4 bases from V and 3 bases from J, with 9 bases between. Germline-derived CDR1 and CDR2 are MRHNA and SNTAGT. The CDR3 region is CASSADSYTEAFF. For the CDR3, the DNA is TGTGCCAGCAGTGCGGACAGTTACACTGAAGCTTTCTTT.

The chain carries TRBV27 and TRBJ2-3, with D possibly matching TRBD1 (6 bases). CDR3 length: 18 residues. Trimming shortened V by 3 bases and J by 0 bases, and 19 bases separated the two germline ends. The germline V gene has CDR1 MNHEY and CDR2 SMNVEV (reference sequence). DNA for the CDR3: TGTGCCAGCAGTTTGATAGTCACAGGGCACACAAGCACAGATACGCAGTATTTT. It translates to CASSLIVTGHTSTDTQYF.

CDR3 sequence reads: CASNLIAGGRNEQFF. The CDR3 DNA reads as TGTGCCAGTAACCTAATAGCGGGGGGGCGGAACGAGCAGTTCTTC. The chain couples TRBV19 to TRBJ2-1; 11 bases are a match to TRBD2. This CDR3 is built from 15 residues. The trim removed 7 bases at V and 10 bases at J, leaving 12 bases unmatched. Germline loops: CDR1 LNHDA, CDR2 SQIVND (reference sequence). Full variable domain (missing parts from reference TRBV19 and TRBJ2-1): DGGITQSPKYLFRKEGQNVTLSCEQNLNHDAMYWYRQDPGQGLRLIYYSQIVNDFQKGDIAEGYSVSREKKESFPLTVTSAQKNPTAFYLCASNLIAGGRNEQFFGPGTRLTVL.

V gene TRBV3-1 (or the pseudogene TRBV3-2) combines with J gene TRBJ1-6; D is unclear. The V and J ends lost 6 bases and 4 bases respectively, with 16 bases between them. CDR1 LGHDT and CDR2 YNNKEL come from the germline V gene (reference sequence). There are 16 residues in the CDR3. CDR3 nucleotides: TGTGCCAGCAGTCTGGGCGGGAACCCTTATAATTCACCCCTCCACTTT. This encodes CASSLGGNPYNSPLHF.

This chain links TRBV6-6 with TRBJ1-2; 8 nucleotides match TRBD1. Germline assignment: CDR1 MNHNY and CDR2 SVGAGI (reference sequence). With V trimmed by 5 bases and J by 4 bases, 9 bases remained unmatched. The CDR3 covers 15 residues. CDR3 amino acids: CASSRQGLPSYGYTF. CDR3 DNA: TGTGCCAGCAGTCGACAGGGGCTTCCATCCTATGGCTACACCTTC.

This sequence joins TRBV3-1 (or the pseudogene TRBV3-2) and TRBJ1-1; TRBD1 matches 8 bases. The V and J ends lost 10 bases and 6 bases, in that order; junction bases with no gene match: 13. Germline V gene lookup returns CDR1 LGHDT and CDR2 YNNKEL (reference sequence). The CDR3 totals 14 residues. The CDR3 nucleotides are TGTGCCACCCAGGGGGCCGAGATCACAGCTGAAGCTTTCTTT. It yields the protein CATQGAEITAEAFF.

The chain combines TRBV6-6 with TRBJ1-2, with D tentatively TRBD1 (6 bases). The V gene lost 5 bases and the J gene lost 4 bases, with 20 bases spanning the gap. This CDR3 has 16 amino acids. Germline CDR1 is MNHNY and CDR2 is SVGAGI (reference sequence). CDR3 nucleotides: TGTGCCAGCAGTCCAAACCCGACAGGTAACGGCTATGGCTACACCTTC. This codes for CASSPNPTGNGYGYTF.

The DNA of the CDR3 is TGTGCCAGCAGCCAAGGGACTAGCGGCAATGAGCAGTTCTTC. Protein sequence: CASSQGTSGNEQFF. The rearrangement links TRBV3-1 (or the pseudogene TRBV3-2) to TRBJ2-1, with TRBD2 matching 10 bases. Germline CDR1 is LGHDT and CDR2 is YNNKEL (reference sequence). V gave up 1 base and J gave up 6 bases; unmatched junction bases: 0. This CDR3 is 14 amino acids long.

The chain couples TRBV3-1 (or the pseudogene TRBV3-2) to TRBJ2-6; D unresolved. V lost 1 base and J lost 2, with 9 bases in between. The length of the CDR3 is 16 residues. Per the germline V gene, CDR1 is LGHDT and CDR2 is YNNKEL (reference sequence). The CDR3 DNA is TGTGCCAGCAGCCAAGCCCAACTCGCTGGGGCCAACGTCCTGACTTTC. Amino acids: CASSQAQLAGANVLTF.

The chain carries TRBV27 and TRBJ1-4; tentatively, D is TRBD1 (5 bases). Trimming took 5 bases from V and 8 from J, leaving 18 bases between them. The CDR3 is made up of 15 amino acids. CDR1 MNHEY and CDR2 SMNVEV come from the germline V gene (reference sequence). The CDR3, as DNA: TGTGCCAGCAGTACCTCGGGCAGGGCACCGGAAAAACTGTTTTTT. Amino acid sequence: CASSTSGRAPEKLFF.

This clone was recorded only once. The chain employs TRBV3-1 (or the pseudogene TRBV3-2) and TRBJ2-5; D remains unclear. The ends were cut back, 1 base at V and 3 bases at J, with 9 bases in the middle. Germline V lookup: CDR1 LGHDT, CDR2 YNNKEL (reference sequence). CDR3 length: 14 amino acids. The CDR3 DNA is TGTGCCAGCAGCCAAGGAAGAGGTAAAGAGACCCAGTACTTC. Its translation: CASSQGRGKETQYF.

This chain connects TRBV4-1 to TRBJ1-2; D is unresolved. The germline CDR1 and CDR2 sequences are MGHRA and YSYEKL. This CDR3 region has 15 residues. Trimming removed 1 base from V and 2 bases from J, with 11 bases in between. The DNA for the CDR3 is TGCGCCAGCAGCCAAGGCCCTTGGCCCAACTATGGCTACACCTTC. It is translated as CASSQGPWPNYGYTF.